The T cell receptor beta chain under discussion was sequenced for a study of shared clonotypes between healthy human individuals. The assay used deep level. Data came from immunoSEQ multiplex PCR; TCRdb stores just in-frame clones and leaves some out. The table includes 2 million to 2.5 million clones, roughly 93% detected once. CDR1 and CDR2 (germline): SGHRS, YFSETQ. This CDR3 contains 20 residues. V gave up 2 bases and J gave up 4 bases, with 28 bases separating them. This clonotype was obtained from a young man in good health. Some clones in this sample may be carry-over from other donors' samples. Sequencing was performed on naive CD4+ T cells from PBMCs. Subset specified: CD45RA+ positively selected. V and J are TRBV5-1 and TRBJ2-1; D tentatively fits TRBD1 or TRBD2 (5 bases each). In DNA, the CDR3 is TGCGCCAGCAGCTTTATGGCGATCTCCGGGGCCCGGCCGGGGTACAATGAGCAGTTCTTC. The encoded protein is CASSFMAISGARPGYNEQFF.